This T cell receptor (beta chain) was sequenced for a study of Ad26.COV2.S vaccination and SARS-CoV-2 variants. As for the study in general: Intramuscularly, Ad26.COV2.S was given either once or twice, 56 days apart. Points from the study as a whole: Substantial breadth was reported for post-vaccination spike-specific CD8+ and CD4+ T cells.

V lost 5 bases and J lost 3; bases outside the gene matches: 5. This CDR3 has 14 residues. CDR1 PRHDT and CDR2 FYEKMQ come from the germline V gene (reference sequence). Documented treatment: about 20 received Ad26.COV2.S at low or high dose, single or two shots; roughly five received placebo; per-sample allocation not given. On day 63 after the first injection, vaccine and placebo recipients gave samples. Regarding this clone: What it recognizes is unknown.

TCRdb's table, derived via immunoSEQ multiplex PCR, lists solely in-frame clones and lacks some. In the table there are roughly 380,000 clones, about nine tenths of which are singletons. The chain recombines TRBV13 with TRBJ1-1; 8 nucleotides line up with TRBD1. This clonotype was obtained from a person between 18 and 60 years old who received the Ad26.COV2.S COVID-19 vaccine or a placebo. This specimen was peripheral blood, taken in a trial of Ad26.COV2.S vaccine versus placebo. CDR3 protein: CASSEDRAYTEAFF. The DNA for the CDR3 is TGTGCCAGCAGCGAGGACAGGGCATACACTGAAGCTTTCTTT.